This T cell receptor (beta chain) was captured by sequencing in a study of T cells in Graves' hyperthyroidism and ophthalmopathy. Study-level results: Stable hyperthyroidism was separated from ophthalmopathy by a model based on 13 V-J features.

This clonotype was detected many times. Antigen unknown. The V end lost 5 bases, the J end lost 11 bases, and 12 bases lay between the germline ends. The CDR3 consists of 12 residues. The germline V gene encodes CDR1 SGHVS and CDR2 FNYEAQ. What was amplified from RNA transcripts were TCR beta CDR3 regions. HTBI primers were the set used in a first-round RT-PCR of the TCR CDR3. Each CDR3 protein is one row after TCRdb ran MiXCR on the multiplex PCR reads. The sample contains 610,000 or so distinct CDR3 sequences, just over 45% of which appear only once. Newly diagnosed hyperthyroidism patients aged 18 to 65 years had disease lasting under 2 months. Uncontrolled infection, other autoimmune disease, pregnancy and lactation each barred patients from inclusion. The diagnoses drew upon clinical symptoms, serum thyroxine and TRAb, thyroid ultrasound and orbital computed tomography.

Specimen: peripheral blood or thyroid tissue (not recorded which). The source of this sequence is a woman between 18 and 29 years old with Graves' hyperthyroidism. This chain uses TRBV7-6 with TRBJ1-4; no firm D call. Here the CDR3 DNA reads TGTGCCAGCAGCGGGGATAGTGAGAAACTGTTTTTT. Residues: CASSGDSEKLFF.